This passage covers 15 T cell receptor beta chains from one sample sequenced in a study of cytomegalovirus exposure and HLA in healthy donors. The repertoire was sequenced with immunoSEQ multiplex PCR; TCRdb's copy has only in-frame clones and lacks some. The sample has 89,000 or so clones; roughly 92% are singletons. Sequencing was done on a sample of PBMCs. These receptors were collected from a woman aged 30 to 39 in good health and CMV-seropositive.

V gene TRBV7-8 combines with J gene TRBJ2-5; tentative D call: TRBD2 (6 bases). The germline gives CDR1 SGHVS, CDR2 FQNEAQ. The CDR3 extends over 15 amino acids. V was clipped by 6 bases and J by 5 bases, with 19 bases between them. The CDR3 bases are TGTGCCAGCAGATTTCTTACGGGAGCGGTTGAGACCCAGTACTTC. It translates to CASRFLTGAVETQYF. The variable domain in full, with the rest retrieved from reference TRBV7-8 and TRBJ2-5, is GAGVSQSPRYKVAKRGQDVALRCDPISGHVSLFWYQQALGQGPEFLTYFQNEAQLDKSGLPSDRFFAERPEGSVSTLKIQRTQQEDSAVYLCASRFLTGAVETQYFGPGTRLLVL.

The chain links TRBV6-1 to TRBJ1-1; D might be TRBD1 (5 bases). CDR1 and CDR2 (germline): MNHNS, SASEGT. V lost 1 base, J lost 3 bases, and 12 bases lay in between. CDR3 length equals 15 residues. CDR3 sequence (DNA): TGTGCCAGCAGTGAAGGTCAGGGAATCGACACTGAAGCTTTCTTT. Its translation is CASSEGQGIDTEAFF.

The chain links TRBV29-1 to TRBJ1-4; weak D call: TRBD1 (6 bases). V shed 5 bases and J shed 7 bases, with 14 bases lying between them. This CDR3 has 13 residues. Germline assignment: CDR1 SQVTM and CDR2 ANQGSEA. The CDR3 is CSVTGSAGEKLFF. The CDR3 nucleotides read TGCAGCGTTACAGGGTCTGCGGGTGAAAAACTGTTTTTT.

Only one count was recorded for this clone. The chain recombines TRBV7-2 with TRBJ2-2, with 10 positions matching TRBD2. Germline V gene lookup returns CDR1 SGHTA and CDR2 FQGNSA. V was clipped by 5 bases and J by 4 bases; unmatched bases: 13. This CDR3 has 18 amino acids. The CDR3 region has the DNA TGTGCCAGCAGCGCCCGACCTCTAGCGGGAGAGACCACCGGGGAGCTGTTTTTT. It is translated as CASSARPLAGETTGELFF.

This chain connects TRBV5-4 to TRBJ2-3; 8 bases agree with TRBD2. The CDR3 consists of 15 residues. Looked up from germline, CDR1 is SGHNT and CDR2 is YYREEE (reference sequence). V lost 5 bases, J lost 2 bases, and 7 bases stayed unmatched. The CDR3 protein is CASSLAGRNTDTQYF. CDR3 coding DNA: TGTGCCAGCAGTTTAGCGGGACGTAACACAGATACGCAGTATTTT. The entire variable domain, with the rest obtained from reference TRBV5-4 and TRBJ2-3, is as follows: ETGVTQSPTHLIKTRGQQVTLRCSSQSGHNTVSWYQQALGQGPQFIFQYYREEENGRGNFPPRFSGLQFPNYSSELNVNALELDDSALYLCASSLAGRNTDTQYFGPGTRLTVL.

V gene TRBV28 combines with J gene TRBJ2-7, with 7 bases aligning to TRBD1. CDR1 is MDHEN and CDR2 is SYDVKM in the germline V gene. The trim removed 5 bases at V and 0 bases at J, leaving 7 bases unmatched. The length of the CDR3 is 15 residues. The CDR3 reads CASSPPGQNSYEQYF. CDR3 sequence (DNA): TGTGCCAGCAGTCCTCCGGGACAGAACTCCTACGAGCAGTACTTC.

This chain connects TRBV19 to TRBJ2-5, with TRBD2 identical over 11 bases. The CDR3 contains 14 residues. Germline values: CDR1 LNHDA, CDR2 SQIVND (reference sequence). Trimming at V came to 5 bases and at J to 5 bases, leaving 4 bases not matched to a gene. This CDR3 reads CASSRLAGRETQYF. For the CDR3, the DNA is TGTGCCAGTAGTCGACTAGCGGGAAGGGAGACCCAGTACTTC.

This rearrangement joins TRBV2 to TRBJ2-1; D may be TRBD2 (6 bases). Trimming stripped 3 bases from V and 1 base from J, with 10 bases between. The V gene's germline CDR1 is SNHLY and CDR2 FYNNEI. The CDR3 is made up of 15 amino acids. CDR3 amino acids: CASSDQRASYNEQFF. The CDR3 DNA reads as TGTGCCAGCAGTGATCAGCGGGCTTCCTACAATGAGCAGTTCTTC. Supplemented by reference TRBV2 and TRBJ2-1, the full variable domain reads EPEVTQTPSHQVTQMGQEVILRCVPISNHLYFYWYRQILGQKVEFLVSFYNNEISEKSEIFDDQFSVERPDGSNFTLKIRSTKLEDSAMYFCASSDQRASYNEQFFGPGTRLTVL.

V and J are TRBV9 and TRBJ2-2; D is perhaps TRBD1 (8 bases). The CDR3 has 16 residues. Germline CDR1 reads SGDLS; CDR2 reads YYNGEE. V was shortened by 0 bases and J by 4 bases, with 13 bases between the two germline ends. The CDR3 here is CASSVDHRGGTGELFF. In DNA, the CDR3 is TGTGCCAGCAGCGTAGATCACAGGGGGGGCACCGGGGAGCTGTTTTTT.

V is TRBV29-1 and J is TRBJ1-1; D remains unclear. The germline gives CDR1 SQVTM, CDR2 ANQGSEA. Trimming took 3 bases from V and 3 from J, leaving 8 bases between them. CDR3 length: 12 amino acids. CDR3 bases: TGCAGCGTTGACCCGGGTGACACTGAAGCTTTCTTT. Translated: CSVDPGDTEAFF.

The rearrangement joins TRBV29-1 to TRBJ2-1; TRBD1 agrees at 9 bases. This CDR3 spans 14 amino acids. With 7 bases clipped from V and 7 bases from J, the junction kept 11 bases outside the gene matches. Germline CDR1 and CDR2: SQVTM and ANQGSEA. Written as DNA, the CDR3 is TGCAGCGCTGGCGACAGGGGGGAAGGAAATGAGCAGTTCTTC. Protein sequence: CSAGDRGEGNEQFF.

This sequence joins TRBV6-5 and TRBJ1-1; D remains unclear. The CDR3 contains 13 residues. CDR1 is MNHEY, CDR2 SVGAGI, per germline. V shed 9 bases and J shed 1 base, with 12 bases lying between them. The CDR3 nucleotides are TGTGCCAGTGGCTGGCCCCAGAACACTGAAGCTTTCTTT. As protein: CASGWPQNTEAFF.

The rearrangement uses TRBV28 and TRBJ2-4; 11 bases are shared with TRBD1. Germline V gene sequence: CDR1 MDHEN, CDR2 SYDVKM. J was trimmed by 6 bases and V by 5 bases; bases with no gene match: 9. CDR3 size: 16 residues. The chain's CDR3 is CASSLPGQGGANIQYF. The CDR3 coding sequence is TGTGCCAGCAGTCTCCCGGGACAGGGGGGAGCAAACATTCAGTACTTC. Filled out from reference TRBV28 and TRBJ2-4, the complete variable domain reads DVKVTQSSRYLVKRTGEKVFLECVQDMDHENMFWYRQDPGLGLRLIYFSYDVKMKEKGDIPEGYSVSREKKERFSLILESASTNQTSMYLCASSLPGQGGANIQYFGAGTRLSVL.

J is TRBJ2-5 and V is TRBV28; D call uncertain. Germline CDR1 is MDHEN and CDR2 is SYDVKM. This CDR3 has 14 residues. With 7 bases removed from V and 0 bases from J, the gap between germline ends came to 12 bases. CDR3 protein: CASTPLGYQETQYF. DNA of the CDR3: TGTGCCAGCACCCCCCTCGGGTACCAAGAGACCCAGTACTTC.

The chain combines TRBV7-2 with TRBJ1-5, with D possibly being TRBD1 (6 bases). Germline V CDR1 and CDR2: SGHTA, FQGNSA. V gave up 0 bases and J gave up 4 bases, with 10 bases separating them. There are 15 residues in the CDR3. CDR3 loop: CASSLAGTTNQPQHF. CDR3 coding DNA: TGTGCCAGCAGCTTAGCGGGGACAACGAATCAGCCCCAGCATTTT.